The next 9 T cell receptor beta chains were all read from a single sample in a study of graft-versus-host responses after intestinal transplantation. For these TCRs, the target antigens are not known. The data were produced by immunoSEQ multiplex PCR, yet TCRdb's version contains in-frame clones alone and is incomplete. The sample shows about 100,000 clones, roughly 87% of them seen only once. The sequences come from unstimulated CD4+ T cells sorted from spleen or lymph node cells, collected before transplant. All receptors derive from a human donor who was the organ donor for an intestinal transplant.

This chain connects TRBV28 to TRBJ2-5, with TRBD1 matching over 8 bases. CDR1 is MDHEN and CDR2 is SYDVKM in the germline V gene. CDR3 size: 13 residues. V gave up 4 bases and J gave up 5 bases; unmatched junction bases: 3. CDR3 in DNA: TGTGCCAGCAGTTCAGGGGGCGGGGAGACCCAGTACTTC. Translated, it gives CASSSGGGETQYF.

The V call is TRBV4-1, the J call TRBJ1-2; D is unresolved. With 1 base removed from V and 7 bases from J, the gap between germline ends came to 7 bases. The length of the CDR3 is 12 residues. Per germline, CDR1 MGHRA and CDR2 YSYEKL. In DNA, the CDR3 is TGCGCCAGCAGCCAAGTCGCGGGTGGCTACACCTTC. The encoded protein is CASSQVAGGYTF.

The V and J genes are TRBV7-9 and TRBJ1-1, with 7 bases lining up with TRBD1. Trimming took 1 base from V and 5 from J; bases not matched to a gene: 7. The CDR3 totals 15 residues. Per the germline V gene, CDR1 is SEHNR and CDR2 is FQNEAQ (reference sequence). For the CDR3, the DNA is TGTGCCAGCAGCTTAGGGCAAAACAGGGGTACTGAAGCTTTCTTT. This codes for CASSLGQNRGTEAFF.

The chain couples TRBV30 to TRBJ2-7, with 8 bases matching TRBD2. The CDR3 is made up of 14 amino acids. Germline V CDR1 and CDR2: GTSNPN, SVGIG (reference sequence). V was clipped by 2 bases and J by 7 bases; unmatched bases: 10. The CDR3: CAWSIGGGFGEQYF. The DNA for the CDR3 is TGTGCCTGGAGTATAGGCGGGGGGTTCGGAGAGCAGTACTTC.

The CDR3 DNA follows: TGTGCCAGCAGTTACTCGCAGGGCAATCAGCCCCAGCATTTT. Protein sequence: CASSYSQGNQPQHF. The chain carries TRBV6-6 and TRBJ1-5; D uncertain. V gave up 0 bases and J gave up 2 bases, with 5 bases separating them. The CDR3 consists of 14 residues. CDR1 is MNHNY and CDR2 is SVGAGI in the germline V gene (reference sequence).

The chain joins TRBV19 to TRBJ2-1, with TRBD1 as a possible D gene (6 bases). With 5 bases removed from V and 9 bases from J, the gap between germline ends came to 8 bases. This CDR3 contains 11 residues. Germline assignment: CDR1 LNHDA and CDR2 SQIVND (reference sequence). For the CDR3, the DNA is TGTGCCAGTAGTCAGGGGAGTGAGCAGTTCTTC. This encodes CASSQGSEQFF.

V usage is TRBV4-1 and J usage is TRBJ2-4; D not certain. Germline CDR1 and CDR2: MGHRA and YSYEKL. The CDR3 runs to 15 residues. V was trimmed by 4 bases and J by 0 bases, leaving 10 bases between them. The CDR3 coding sequence is TGCGCCAGCAGCCCTCGTTGGCTAGCCAAAAACATTCAGTACTTC. Amino acid sequence: CASSPRWLAKNIQYF.

The rearrangement uses TRBV6-1 and TRBJ2-3, with D hard to call. The CDR3 has 12 residues. Germline V gene lookup returns CDR1 MNHNS and CDR2 SASEGT. The V end was cut by 7 bases, the J end by 6 bases, with 11 bases between. The DNA of the CDR3 is TGTGCCAGCAAGGACCGGGCGGATACGCAGTATTTT. Its protein is CASKDRADTQYF.

Only one count was recorded for this clone. Other DNA sequences in the same sample also yield this CDR3. The chain joins TRBV4-1 to TRBJ1-6, with a tentative D call TRBD1 (5 bases). This CDR3 spans 16 amino acids. Germline CDR1 MGHRA, CDR2 YSYEKL. Trimming removed 1 base from V and 11 bases from J, with 18 bases in between. As DNA, the CDR3 is TGCGCCAGCAGCCAAGTTCGAGGGCAGGGATCGACACCCCTCCACTTT. Translating it yields CASSQVRGQGSTPLHF.